The TCR beta chain described here comes from a study of T cell clonality in common variable immunodeficiency. General study points: T cell subpopulation sequencing would be needed to explain CVID clonality. Fewer TCRbeta clones were shared among CVID subjects than controls. TCRbeta clonality was increased in CVID versus healthy controls.

Sequencing was performed with immunoSEQ multiplex PCR; in TCRdb, only in-frame clones are kept and a portion is missing. The sample contains tens of thousands of clones, none of them singletons. This clone was recorded at least ten times. Its antigen is unknown. The CDR3 goes on 3 residues after the read ends, and that part is filled in from the germline J gene. The CDR3 contains 11 residues. Trimming took 7 bases from V and 3 from J, leaving 7 bases between them. Germline lookup yields CDR1 WSHSY and CDR2 SAAADI. Sequencing used peripheral blood mononuclear cells. This chain connects TRBV10-2 to TRBJ2-7; D remains unclear. This sequence originates from a person aged 18-70 years in good health. The CDR3 region is CASTHGYEQYF. The covered CDR3 bases are TGCGCCAGCACGCACGGCTACGAG.